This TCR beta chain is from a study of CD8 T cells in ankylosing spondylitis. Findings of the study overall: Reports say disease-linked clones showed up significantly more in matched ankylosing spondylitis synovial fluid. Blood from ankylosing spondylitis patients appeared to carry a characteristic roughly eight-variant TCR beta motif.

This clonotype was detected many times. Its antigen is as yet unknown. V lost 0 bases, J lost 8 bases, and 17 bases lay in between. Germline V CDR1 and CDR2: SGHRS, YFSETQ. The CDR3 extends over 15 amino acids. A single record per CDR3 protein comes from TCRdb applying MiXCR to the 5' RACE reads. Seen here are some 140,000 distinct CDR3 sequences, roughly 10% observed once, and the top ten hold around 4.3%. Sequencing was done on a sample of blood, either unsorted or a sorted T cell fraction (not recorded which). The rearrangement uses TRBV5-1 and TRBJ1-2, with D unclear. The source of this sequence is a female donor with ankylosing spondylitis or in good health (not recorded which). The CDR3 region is CASSLGSVLPQGYTF. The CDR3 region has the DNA TGCGCCAGCAGCTTGGGTAGTGTCCTCCCCCAAGGCTACACCTTC.